The 20 T cell receptor beta chains listed next were all sequenced from one sample in a study of STAT3 mutations in large granular lymphocyte leukemia. Findings and limits, study-wide: Every T-cell large granular lymphocyte leukemia patient had at least one immunodominant TCR beta clonotype.

Profiling relied on immunoSEQ multiplex PCR, and the TCRdb table lists in-frame clones only, not all of them. The table lists about 12,000 clones, about three quarters of them singletons. Their recognized antigens are unknown. The sequenced material came from peripheral blood mononuclear cells. The receptors were sampled from a man in his 60s with T-cell large granular lymphocyte leukemia. Some clones in this sample may be carry-over from other donors' samples.

The rearrangement joins TRBV7-9 to TRBJ1-1; possible D gene TRBD1, 5 bases. Deletions cut 1 base from V and 5 bases from J, with 11 bases between. Germline loops: CDR1 SEHNR, CDR2 FQNEAQ (reference sequence). CDR3 size: 14 residues. CDR3 bases: TGTGCCAGCAGCTTAGAAGTGGGGGGAACTGAAGCTTTCTTT. Amino acid sequence: CASSLEVGGTEAFF.

The V call is TRBV29-1, the J call TRBJ1-3; D gene unclear. This CDR3 is built from 12 residues. V lost 3 bases, J lost 3 bases, and 6 bases lay in between. Germline V gene lookup returns CDR1 SQVTM and CDR2 ANQGSEA. The CDR3 loop reads CSVEGGGNTIYF. In DNA, the CDR3 is TGCAGCGTTGAGGGCGGTGGAAACACCATATATTTT.

The chain is built from TRBV10-3 and TRBJ2-7, with TRBD1 matching 12 bases. Germline V gene lookup returns CDR1 ENHRY and CDR2 SYGVKD. The trim removed 3 bases at V and 9 bases at J, leaving 9 bases unmatched. The CDR3 is made up of 15 amino acids. As DNA, the CDR3 is TGTGCCATCAGTGAAGCCCGGGACAGGGGGCAGGGGCAGTACTTC. It encodes CAISEARDRGQGQYF.

The chain combines TRBV30 with TRBJ2-7, with D tentatively TRBD2 (5 bases). Germline V gene lookup returns CDR1 GTSNPN and CDR2 SVGIG (reference sequence). The CDR3 consists of 11 residues. V was cut by 3 bases and J by 6 bases, with 9 bases left in between. CDR3 DNA: TGTGCCTGGAGCGCGGGCCCCGAGCAGTACTTC. Translation gives CAWSAGPEQYF.

V is TRBV7-9 and J is TRBJ2-7, with no clear D. The CDR3 is made up of 14 amino acids. Germline assignment: CDR1 SEHNR and CDR2 FQNEAQ (reference sequence). With 4 bases removed from V and 2 bases from J, the gap between germline ends came to 12 bases. CDR3 residues: CASSSRQNPYEQYF. The CDR3 nucleotides read TGTGCCAGCAGCTCACGTCAGAACCCCTACGAGCAGTACTTC.

The CDR3 coding sequence is TGTGCCAGCAGTTCCACAGGGGTGGGCTACACCTTC. It encodes CASSSTGVGYTF. This chain uses TRBV27 with TRBJ1-2, with 7 bases fitting TRBD1. Germline-derived CDR1 and CDR2 are MNHEY and SMNVEV (reference sequence). The length of the CDR3 is 12 residues. J was trimmed by 8 bases and V by 4 bases; bases with no gene match: 4.

The chain links TRBV12-5 to TRBJ1-5; D not resolved. Trimming removed 6 bases from V and 6 bases from J, with 15 bases in between. The CDR3 spans 14 residues. Germline-derived CDR1 and CDR2 are LGHNT and FRNRAP. CDR3 in DNA: TGTGCTAGTGGCCCCGGACCCCTCAGTCAGCCCCAGCATTTT. Translating it yields CASGPGPLSQPQHF.

The chain employs TRBV13 and TRBJ2-5; 8 nucleotides match TRBD1. CDR1 and CDR2 (germline): PRHDT, FYEKMQ (reference sequence). The CDR3 runs 16 residues. V trimming: 2 bases; J trimming: 3 bases; junction bases outside the gene matches: 8. The CDR3 sequence: CASSLFRGQEEETQYF. The CDR3 coding sequence is TGTGCCAGCAGCTTATTTCGGGGACAGGAGGAAGAGACCCAGTACTTC.

V is TRBV11-2 and J is TRBJ2-1; TRBD1 or TRBD2 may be the D gene (5 bases each). Germline CDR1 and CDR2: SGHAT and FQNNGV. V lost 1 base to trimming and J lost 9 bases, with 10 bases between them. The CDR3 is 13 amino acids. The CDR3 loop reads CASSLVGDPEQFF. The CDR3, as DNA: TGTGCCAGCAGCTTAGTGGGGGACCCTGAGCAGTTCTTC.

The CDR3 bases are TGTGCCAGCAGCTTACCGGGACAGGGACGGTACTTC. Protein product: CASSLPGQGRYF. The rearrangement joins TRBV5-6 to TRBJ2-7, with 9 bases that match TRBD1. With V trimmed by 2 bases and J by 12 bases, 6 bases remained unmatched. CDR1 and CDR2 (germline): SGHDT, YYEEEE. The CDR3 covers 12 residues.

The V and J genes are TRBV2 and TRBJ2-3; D is ambiguous. This CDR3 region has 13 residues. CDR1 and CDR2 (germline): SNHLY, FYNNEI. The V end was cut by 6 bases, the J end by 2 bases, with 9 bases between. Here the CDR3 reads CASREIDTDTQYF. As DNA, the CDR3 is TGTGCCAGCAGAGAAATAGACACAGATACGCAGTATTTT.

The J gene is TRBJ2-7, the V gene TRBV18, with 10 positions matching TRBD1. The CDR3 loop spans 13 amino acids. Trimming at V came to 3 bases and at J to 5 bases, leaving 1 base not matched to a gene. CDR1 is KGHSH, CDR2 LQKENI, per germline. CDR3 in amino acids: CASSPTGGHEQYF. CDR3 nucleotides: TGTGCCAGCTCACCGACAGGGGGCCACGAGCAGTACTTC.

The genes are TRBV6-5 and TRBJ1-1; maybe TRBD1 (5 bases). Trimming cost V 2 bases and J 3 bases, with 7 bases left between them. Germline values: CDR1 MNHEY, CDR2 SVGAGI. CDR3 length equals 13 residues. CDR3 protein: CASSYGADTEAFF. The CDR3 nucleotides are TGTGCCAGCAGTTACGGGGCGGACACTGAAGCTTTCTTT.

This rearrangement joins TRBV5-4 to TRBJ2-1; 9 bases align to TRBD2. This CDR3 comprises 13 residues. CDR1 and CDR2 (germline): SGHNT, YYREEE (reference sequence). The J segment lost 10 bases and the V segment lost 4 bases, leaving 6 bases of the junction unmatched. CDR3 amino acids: CASSRLAGDEQFF. CDR3 nucleotide sequence: TGTGCCAGCAGCCGCTTAGCGGGAGACGAGCAGTTCTTC.

The chain uses TRBV28 and TRBJ1-1, with TRBD1 matching 7 bases. Germline values: CDR1 MDHEN, CDR2 SYDVKM. V shed 3 bases and J 0 bases; nucleotides not matched to a gene: 7. This CDR3 is 16 amino acids long. The CDR3 region is CASSLGTGALNTEAFF. The CDR3 DNA sequence: TGTGCCAGCAGTTTGGGAACAGGGGCCTTGAACACTGAAGCTTTCTTT.

The chain recombines TRBV19 with TRBJ2-5; 7 bases are a match to TRBD1. This CDR3 has 13 residues. The germline V gene has CDR1 LNHDA and CDR2 SQIVND (reference sequence). Trimming took 5 bases from V and 4 from J; bases not matched to a gene: 4. DNA of the CDR3: TGTGCCAGTAGTTCACGACAGGGAGAGACCCAGTACTTC. Its translation is CASSSRQGETQYF.

This sequence joins TRBV9 and TRBJ1-3, with no clear D. Germline CDR1 reads SGDLS; CDR2 reads YYNGEE. V shed 4 bases and J shed 0 bases, with 5 bases lying between them. CDR3 size: 13 residues. The CDR3 bases are TGTGCCAGCAGCTTAGACTCTGGAAACACCATATATTTT. Translated, it gives CASSLDSGNTIYF.

The chain joins TRBV7-9 to TRBJ1-1; TRBD1 aligns across 7 bases. This CDR3 region has 14 residues. CDR1 and CDR2 from the germline V gene are SEHNR and FQNEAQ (reference sequence). V trimming: 5 bases; J trimming: 4 bases; junction bases outside the gene matches: 7. The CDR3 loop is CASSDGQAGTEAFF. The CDR3 bases are TGTGCCAGCAGCGACGGACAGGCGGGCACTGAAGCTTTCTTT.

The genes are TRBV19 and TRBJ1-2; D unclear. Between the trimmed V and J ends, which lost 0 bases and 7 bases, there was a span of 9 bases. The CDR3 extends over 13 amino acids. Germline CDR1 is LNHDA and CDR2 is SQIVND (reference sequence). CDR3 DNA: TGTGCCAGTAGTATAGAACCGAGAAGTGGCTACACCTTC. Encoded protein: CASSIEPRSGYTF.

The chain links TRBV9 to TRBJ1-2; D is perhaps TRBD1 (6 bases). The CDR3 contains 14 residues. V dropped 0 bases and J dropped 4 bases, with 10 bases sitting between them. Germline CDR1 and CDR2: SGDLS and YYNGEE. The CDR3 DNA is TGTGCCAGCAGCGTAGCGACAGGTGTCTATGGCTACACCTTC. This gives the protein CASSVATGVYGYTF.